These T cell receptor beta chains were read from a single sample in a study of blood T cell repertoires in COVID-19. Libraries were prepared by immunoSEQ multiplex PCR; TCRdb keeps only in-frame clonotypes and omits some of them. Here the sample spans a few hundred thousand clones, around 89% being singletons. The sequenced material came from peripheral blood. The receptor set was obtained from a woman aged 60 to 75 with COVID-19, enrolled during active disease. Both conserved end residues are part of each CDR3. Each record gives: D gene, clone size, V gene, J gene, CDR3 DNA, CDR3 protein. The D gene is left open where the match is weak. Clone size is not always given. Where it is, it says once, few, many or a class for expanded clones.

TRBD1	.	TRBV5-1	TRBJ1-1	TGCGCCAGCAGCGCGGGACAGTCGAACACTGAAGCTTTCTTT	CASSAGQSNTEAFF
TRBD2	.	TRBV20-1	TRBJ2-1	TGCAGTGCTAGTGCGGGAGGCTCCTACAATGAGCAGTTCTTC	CSASAGGSYNEQFF
TRBD1	.	TRBV19	TRBJ1-5	TGTGCCACCACCGGGACAGGGGGGCAGCCCCAGCATTTT	CATTGTGGQPQHF
TRBD2	.	TRBV27	TRBJ2-3	TGTGCCAGCAGTTTACAGGGACTAGCGGGGACTAGCACAGATACGCAGTATTTT	CASSLQGLAGTSTDTQYF
.	once	TRBV29-1	TRBJ2-2	TGCAGCGTTCTGACCGGGGAGCTGTTTTTT	CSVLTGELFF
.	.	TRBV7-9	TRBJ1-2	TGTGCCAGCAGCTTAGGTGGTCTAGACTATGGCTACACCTTC	CASSLGGLDYGYTF
.	.	TRBV19	TRBJ1-1	TGTGCCAGTAGTACCGCCAACCTATTGGGGACTGTGGCTTTCTTT	CASSTANLLGTVAFF
TRBD1	.	TRBV7-9	TRBJ1-5	TGTGCCAGCAGCCCACTGACAGGGATGAGCAATCAGCCCCAGCATTTT	CASSPLTGMSNQPQHF
.	few	TRBV6-2/TRBV6-3	TRBJ1-2	TGTGCCAGCACCCCGAGTTCTAACTATGGCTACACCTTC	CASTPSSNYGYTF
.	.	TRBV5-8	TRBJ1-5	TGTGCCAGCAGCTTCGCCCACGGTAGCAATCAGCCCCAGCATTTT	CASSFAHGSNQPQHF
.	.	TRBV11-3	TRBJ2-1	TGTGCCAGCAGCCTTCAGGGAAAAGACTACAATGAGCAGTTCTTC	CASSLQGKDYNEQFF
TRBD1	.	TRBV4-3	TRBJ2-7	TGCGCCAGCAGCCGAAACAGGGGTGCCTACGAGCAGTACTTC	CASSRNRGAYEQYF
.	.	TRBV9	TRBJ1-3	TGTGCCAGCAGCGTAGATACACACTCTGGAAACACCATATATTTT	CASSVDTHSGNTIYF
.	.	TRBV7-3	TRBJ1-1	TGTGCCAGCAGCTTAGCAGGGAAGGGTGGGGAAGCTTTCTTT	CASSLAGKGGEAFF
TRBD1	.	TRBV6-5	TRBJ1-3	TGTGCCAGCAGGGACGACAGGGGCGCTGGAAACACCATATATTTT	CASRDDRGAGNTIYF
.	.	TRBV7-9	TRBJ1-2	TGTGCCAGCAGTTACAGCTATGCTAACTATGGCTACACCTTC	CASSYSYANYGYTF
TRBD2	.	TRBV18	TRBJ2-1	TGTGCCAGCTCACCAGCTAGACTAGCGGGGACCAACAATGAGCAGTTCTTC	CASSPARLAGTNNEQFF
TRBD1	.	TRBV19	TRBJ1-4	TGTGCCAGTAGTGTCGGACAGGCCGGGAAACTGTTTTTT	CASSVGQAGKLFF
.	.	TRBV7-9	TRBJ1-1	TGTGCCAGCAGCTTAGCGACTGGTAGCGTGAACACTGAAGCTTTCTTT	CASSLATGSVNTEAFF
TRBD1	.	TRBV5-4	TRBJ1-3	TGTGCCAGCAGCTCAGGGGGGCGGGCCTCTGGAAACACCATATATTTT	CASSSGGRASGNTIYF